This TCR beta chain stems from a study of blood T cell repertoires in COVID-19. As for the study in general: Samples taken during acute and convalescent COVID-19 were collected in the United States, Italy and Spain.

Assay used: immunoSEQ multiplex PCR; TCRdb lists only in-frame clones, some missing. The sample holds a few hundred thousand clones, roughly 88% seen once. Losses at the gene ends were 3 bases for V and 11 bases for J; bases not matched to a gene: 7. CDR1 and CDR2 (germline): SGHTA, FQGNSA. This CDR3 has 13 amino acids. This TCR was recovered from a woman aged 45-65 years with active or convalescent COVID-19. Sequenced material: peripheral blood. The genes are TRBV7-2 and TRBJ1-1; 9 bases map to TRBD1. DNA of the CDR3: TGTGCCAGCAGCTTCGTGGTAGGACAGGGGGCTTTCTTT. It translates to CASSFVVGQGAFF. Supplemented by reference TRBV7-2 and TRBJ1-1, the full variable domain reads GAGVSQSPSNKVTEKGKDVELRCDPISGHTALYWYRQSLGQGLEFLIYFQGNSAPDKSGLPSDRFSAERTGGSVSTLTIQRTQQEDSAVYLCASSFVVGQGAFFGQGTRLTVV.